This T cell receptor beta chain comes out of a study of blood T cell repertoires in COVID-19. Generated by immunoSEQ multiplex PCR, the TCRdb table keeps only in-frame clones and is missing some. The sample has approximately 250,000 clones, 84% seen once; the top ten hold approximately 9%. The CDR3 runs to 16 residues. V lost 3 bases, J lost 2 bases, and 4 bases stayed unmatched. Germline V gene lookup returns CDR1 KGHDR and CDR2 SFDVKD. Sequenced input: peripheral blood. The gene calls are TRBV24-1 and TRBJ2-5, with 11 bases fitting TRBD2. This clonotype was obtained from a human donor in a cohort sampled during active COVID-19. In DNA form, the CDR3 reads TGTGCCACCAGTGATGCTAGCGGGGGGCGACAAGAGACCCAGTACTTC. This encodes CATSDASGGRQETQYF.